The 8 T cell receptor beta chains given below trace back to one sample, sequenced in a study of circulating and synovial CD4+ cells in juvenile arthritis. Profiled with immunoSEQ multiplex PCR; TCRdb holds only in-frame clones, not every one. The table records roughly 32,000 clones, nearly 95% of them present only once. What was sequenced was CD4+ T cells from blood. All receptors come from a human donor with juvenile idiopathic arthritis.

The DNA of the CDR3 is TGTGCCAGCAGCTCTAGGGGGTTCAACAATGAGCAGTTCTTC. Translating gives CASSSRGFNNEQFF. J is TRBJ2-1 and V is TRBV7-3, with D perhaps matching TRBD1 (6 bases). The CDR3 runs 14 residues. Trimming removed 4 bases from V and 5 bases from J, with 12 bases in between. Germline V lookup: CDR1 SGHTA, CDR2 FQGTGA.

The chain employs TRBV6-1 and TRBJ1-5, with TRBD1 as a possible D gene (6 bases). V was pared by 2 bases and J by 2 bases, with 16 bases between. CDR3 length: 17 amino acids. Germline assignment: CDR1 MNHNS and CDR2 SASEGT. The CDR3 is CASSELGAGKGNQPQHF. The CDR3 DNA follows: TGTGCCAGCAGTGAACTGGGGGCAGGCAAGGGCAATCAGCCCCAGCATTTT.

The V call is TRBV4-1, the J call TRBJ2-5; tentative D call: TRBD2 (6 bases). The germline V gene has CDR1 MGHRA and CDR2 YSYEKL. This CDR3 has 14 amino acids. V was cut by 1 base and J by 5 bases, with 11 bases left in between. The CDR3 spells CASSQAPGRETQYF. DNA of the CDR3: TGCGCCAGCAGCCAAGCTCCGGGGAGGGAGACCCAGTACTTC.

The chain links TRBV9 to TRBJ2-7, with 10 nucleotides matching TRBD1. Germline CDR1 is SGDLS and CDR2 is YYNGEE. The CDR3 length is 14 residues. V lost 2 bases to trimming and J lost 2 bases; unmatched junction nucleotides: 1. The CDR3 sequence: CASSVGQGAYEQYF. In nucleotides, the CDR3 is TGTGCCAGCAGCGTTGGACAGGGGGCCTACGAGCAGTACTTC.

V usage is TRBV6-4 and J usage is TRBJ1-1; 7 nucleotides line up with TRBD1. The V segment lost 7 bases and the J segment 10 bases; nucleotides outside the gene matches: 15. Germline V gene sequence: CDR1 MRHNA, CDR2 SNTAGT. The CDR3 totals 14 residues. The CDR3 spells CASTGAGTDASAFF. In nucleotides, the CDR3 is TGTGCCAGCACCGGAGCTGGGACAGACGCTTCAGCTTTCTTT.

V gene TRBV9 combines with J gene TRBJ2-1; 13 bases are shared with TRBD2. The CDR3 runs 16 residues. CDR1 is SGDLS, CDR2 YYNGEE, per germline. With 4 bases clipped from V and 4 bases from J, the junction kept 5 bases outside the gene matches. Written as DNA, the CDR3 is TGTGCCAGCAGCCCACGGGGACTAGCGGGGTACAATGAGCAGTTCTTC. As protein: CASSPRGLAGYNEQFF. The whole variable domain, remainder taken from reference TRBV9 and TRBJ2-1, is DSGVTQTPKHLITATGQRVTLRCSPRSGDLSVYWYQQSLDQGLQFLIQYYNGEERAKGNILERFSAQQFPDLHSELNLSSLELGDSALYFCASSPRGLAGYNEQFFGPGTRLTVL.

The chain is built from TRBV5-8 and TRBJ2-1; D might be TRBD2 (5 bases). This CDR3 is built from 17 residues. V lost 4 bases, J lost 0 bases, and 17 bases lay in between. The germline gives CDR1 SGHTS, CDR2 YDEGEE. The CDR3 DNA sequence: TGTGCCAGCAGCCAGGACTGGGCAGGATTCTCCTACAATGAGCAGTTCTTC. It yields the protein CASSQDWAGFSYNEQFF. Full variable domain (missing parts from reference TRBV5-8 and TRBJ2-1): EAGVTQSPTHLIKTRGQQATLRCSPISGHTSVYWYQQALGLGLQFLLWYDEGEERNRGNFPPRFSGRQFPNYSSELNVNALELEDSALYLCASSQDWAGFSYNEQFFGPGTRLTVL.

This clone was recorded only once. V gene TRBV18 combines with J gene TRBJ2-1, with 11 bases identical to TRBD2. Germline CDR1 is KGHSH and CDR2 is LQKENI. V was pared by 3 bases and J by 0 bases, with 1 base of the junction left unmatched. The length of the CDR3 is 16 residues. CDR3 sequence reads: CASSPGTSGSYNEQFF. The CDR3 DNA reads TGTGCCAGCTCACCGGGGACTAGCGGCTCCTACAATGAGCAGTTCTTC.